These T cell receptor beta chains were read from a single sample in a study of vaccination effects on CD4 cells after COVID-19. The repertoire was sequenced with immunoSEQ multiplex PCR; TCRdb's copy has only in-frame clones and lacks some. The data show approximately 30,000 clones, around 80% seen once. The antigens for these receptors are not known. This material consisted of CD4+ T cells from PBMCs cultured with SARS-CoV-2 spike peptides, taken before COVID-19 vaccination. The receptors here all came from a human donor who received a COVID-19 vaccine. Both conserved end residues are part of each CDR3. A D gene is named only where the DNA matches it firmly. Expanded clones are given a class, and other clones once, few, many or no size at all.

NA,NA,TRBV24-1,TRBJ2-1,CATSDPGVRGNEQFF,TGTGCCACCAGTGATCCAGGCGTCAGGGGTAATGAGCAGTTCTTC
TRBD2,once,TRBV30,TRBJ2-7,CAWTRTSGGYEQYF,TGTGCCTGGACCCGGACTAGCGGGGGGTACGAGCAGTACTTC
NA,NA,TRBV6-1,TRBJ1-2,CASSETPRQGYTF,TGTGCCAGCAGTGAAACCCCCAGGCAGGGCTACACCTTC
NA,NA,TRBV5-4,TRBJ2-3,CASTLMGALGSEYF,TGTGCCAGCACCCTAATGGGGGCACTAGGCAGTGAGTATTTT
NA,NA,TRBV7-3,TRBJ1-1,CASSPGSTEAFF,TGTGCCAGCAGCCCCGGTAGCACTGAAGCTTTCTTT
TRBD1,NA,TRBV5-1,TRBJ1-2,CASSPAREGASGYTF,TGCGCCAGCAGCCCCGCCCGCGAGGGGGCTAGTGGCTACACCTTC
NA,NA,TRBV30,TRBJ2-7,CAWSRAGSYEQYF,TGTGCCTGGAGCAGAGCAGGGTCCTACGAGCAGTACTTC
NA,NA,TRBV27,TRBJ1-4,CASSLGYATNEKLFF,TGTGCCAGCAGTTTAGGATATGCAACTAATGAAAAACTGTTTTTT
NA,NA,TRBV18,TRBJ1-2,CASSPDRNYGYTF,TGTGCCAGCTCACCAGACAGGAACTATGGCTACACCTTC
NA,NA,TRBV27,TRBJ2-1,CASRREKGTKISYNEQFF,TGTGCCAGCAGAAGAGAAAAAGGGACAAAGATCTCCTACAATGAGCAGTTCTTC
NA,once,TRBV6-5,TRBJ1-5,CASSYRAEGNQPQHF,TGTGCCAGCAGTTACCGAGCGGAGGGCAATCAGCCCCAGCATTTT
TRBD1,once,TRBV2,TRBJ1-4,CASKFRQGVNEKLFF,TGTGCCAGCAAGTTCCGACAGGGGGTTAATGAAAAACTGTTTTTT
NA,NA,TRBV9,TRBJ2-7,CASSVDYGSYEQYF,TGTGCCAGCAGCGTAGACTATGGCTCCTACGAGCAGTACTTC
TRBD2,NA,TRBV9,TRBJ2-5,CASSVTGGIQETQYF,TGTGCCAGCAGCGTAACGGGGGGGATCCAAGAGACCCAGTACTTC
NA,NA,TRBV28,TRBJ2-5,CASGSEKTQYF,TGTGCCAGCGGGAGCGAAAAGACCCAGTACTTC
TRBD1,NA,TRBV18,TRBJ1-2,CASSQIMQGALRYGYTF,TGTGCCAGCTCACAGATAATGCAGGGGGCCCTCCGGTATGGCTACACCTTC
NA,NA,TRBV13,TRBJ1-4,CASSLYATNEKLFF,TGTGCCAGCAGCCTGTATGCAACTAATGAAAAACTGTTTTTT
NA,once,TRBV19,TRBJ2-2,CASAGSASGTGELFF,TGTGCCAGTGCCGGGAGTGCTAGTGGCACCGGGGAGCTGTTTTTT
NA,medium-sized,TRBV12-1,TRBJ1-4,CASSLRQVIGEKLFF,TGTGCCAGCAGCTTGAGACAGGTCATAGGTGAAAAACTGTTTTTT
NA,NA,TRBV5-1,TRBJ1-3,CASSPDDAGNTIYF,TGCGCCAGCAGCCCGGACGATGCTGGAAACACCATATATTTT
NA,NA,TRBV3-1/TRBV3-2,TRBJ1-5,CASSQDAGRNQPQHF,TGTGCCAGCAGCCAAGATGCGGGAAGGAATCAGCCCCAGCATTTT
NA,few,TRBV27,TRBJ1-5,CASSLAGLINQPQHF,TGTGCCAGCAGTTTGGCGGGGCTCATCAATCAGCCCCAGCATTTT
NA,NA,TRBV5-1,TRBJ1-1,CASSPSRGMNTEAFF,TGCGCCAGCAGCCCGTCCAGGGGCATGAACACTGAAGCTTTCTTT
NA,NA,TRBV9,TRBJ1-3,CASSANSGNTIYF,TGTGCCAGCAGCGCGAACTCTGGAAACACCATATATTTT
NA,NA,TRBV7-2,TRBJ1-1,CASSSGPPGTEAFF,TGTGCCAGCAGCTCGGGACCCCCGGGCACTGAAGCTTTCTTT
NA,NA,TRBV20-1,TRBJ1-1,CSALGAGAAFF,TGCAGTGCCCTGGGGGCAGGGGCAGCTTTCTTT
NA,few,TRBV2,TRBJ2-7,CASSDVGSYEQYF,TGTGCCAGCAGTGATGTGGGCTCCTACGAGCAGTACTTC
NA,NA,TRBV2,TRBJ2-3,CASSDIQRVTDTQYF,TGTGCCAGCAGTGACATACAGCGCGTTACAGATACGCAGTATTTT
TRBD2,NA,TRBV15,TRBJ2-4,CATSREVSPSGLAKNIQYF,TGTGCCACCAGCAGAGAGGTTTCCCCTAGCGGACTAGCCAAAAACATTCAGTACTTC
NA,NA,TRBV6-2/TRBV6-3,TRBJ2-7,CASSRAGVYEQYF,TGTGCCAGCAGTAGGGCAGGGGTCTACGAGCAGTACTTC
TRBD1,NA,TRBV5-4,TRBJ1-2,CASSFRDSNYGYTF,TGTGCCAGCAGCTTTAGGGACAGCAACTATGGCTACACCTTC
NA,NA,TRBV30,TRBJ2-2,CAWSGGSSGELFF,TGTGCCTGGAGTGGAGGGAGTAGCGGGGAGCTGTTTTTT
NA,NA,TRBV14,TRBJ2-3,CASSQDRWGTDTQYF,TGTGCCAGCAGCCAAGATAGGTGGGGCACAGATACGCAGTATTTT
NA,NA,TRBV5-6,TRBJ1-2,CASSRQGRGGYTF,TGTGCCAGCAGCCGGCAGGGGAGAGGTGGCTACACCTTC
NA,NA,TRBV5-1,TRBJ2-3,CASSYRVTDTQYF,TGCGCCAGCAGTTACAGGGTCACAGATACGCAGTATTTT
NA,NA,TRBV6-6,TRBJ1-4,CASMRGSNEKLFF,TGTGCCAGCATGCGGGGCTCGAATGAAAAACTGTTTTTT
NA,NA,TRBV6-6,TRBJ1-2,CASSLDTQAFFNYGYTF,TGTGCCAGCAGTCTCGACACCCAGGCTTTTTTTAACTATGGCTACACCTTC
NA,NA,TRBV3-1/TRBV3-2,TRBJ2-7,CASSLLRGHEQYF,TGTGCCAGCAGCCTCCTCAGGGGACACGAGCAGTACTTC
NA,NA,TRBV18,TRBJ2-1,CASSPLRNNEQFF,TGTGCCAGCTCACCACTCAGAAACAATGAGCAGTTCTTC
NA,NA,TRBV6-5,TRBJ1-3,CASSFDRAAGNTIYF,TGTGCCAGCAGTTTCGATCGGGCCGCTGGAAACACCATATATTTT
TRBD2,NA,TRBV5-4,TRBJ2-5,CASSLELAGAETQYF,TGTGCCAGCAGCTTGGAACTAGCGGGAGCAGAGACCCAGTACTTC
TRBD2,NA,TRBV3-1/TRBV3-2,TRBJ2-5,CASSLGGGAFEDQYF,TGTGCCAGCAGCTTAGGCGGGGGGGCCTTTGAAGACCAGTACTTC